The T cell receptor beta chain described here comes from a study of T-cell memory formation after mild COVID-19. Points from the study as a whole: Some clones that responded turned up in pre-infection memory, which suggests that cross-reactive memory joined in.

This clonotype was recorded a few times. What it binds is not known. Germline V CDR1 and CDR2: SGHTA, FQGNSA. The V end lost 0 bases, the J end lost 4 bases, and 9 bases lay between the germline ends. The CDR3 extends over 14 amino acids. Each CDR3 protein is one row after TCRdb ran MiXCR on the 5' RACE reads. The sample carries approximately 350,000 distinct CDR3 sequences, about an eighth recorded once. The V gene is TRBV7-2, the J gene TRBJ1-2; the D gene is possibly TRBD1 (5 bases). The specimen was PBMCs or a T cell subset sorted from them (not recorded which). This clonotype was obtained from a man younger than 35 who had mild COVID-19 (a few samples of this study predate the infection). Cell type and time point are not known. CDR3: CASSLATRVYGYTF. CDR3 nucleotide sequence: TGTGCCAGCAGCTTAGCGACCAGGGTCTATGGCTACACCTTC.